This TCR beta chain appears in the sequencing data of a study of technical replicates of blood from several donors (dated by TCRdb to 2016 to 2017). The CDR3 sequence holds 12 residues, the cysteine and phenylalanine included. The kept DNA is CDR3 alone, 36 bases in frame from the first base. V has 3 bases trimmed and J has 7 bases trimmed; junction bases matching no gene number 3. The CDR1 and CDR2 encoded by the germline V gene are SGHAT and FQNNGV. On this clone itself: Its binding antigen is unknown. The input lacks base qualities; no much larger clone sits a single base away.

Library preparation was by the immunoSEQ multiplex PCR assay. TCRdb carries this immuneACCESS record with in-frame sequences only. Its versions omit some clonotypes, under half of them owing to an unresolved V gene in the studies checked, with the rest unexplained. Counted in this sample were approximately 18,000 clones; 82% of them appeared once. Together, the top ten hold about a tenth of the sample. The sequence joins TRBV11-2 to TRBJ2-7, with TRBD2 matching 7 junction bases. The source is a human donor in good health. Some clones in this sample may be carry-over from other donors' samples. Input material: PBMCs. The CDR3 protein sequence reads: CASSFAGVEQYF. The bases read TGTGCCAGCAGCTTTGCGGGGGTTGAGCAGTACTTC.